This entry concerns a single T cell receptor beta chain. The V gene's germline CDR1 is LGHNA and CDR2 YSLEER. The CDR3 sequence is 13 residues long. Deletions cut 1 base from V and 0 bases from J, with 3 bases between. These data originate in a study of control samples from healthy donors and cancer patients. Profiled with immunoSEQ multiplex PCR; TCRdb holds only in-frame clones, not every one. This sample yields approximately 120,000 clones, of which roughly 91% are seen a single time; roughly a sixth belongs to the top ten. This TCR came from a woman aged 45-65 years in good health. The V gene is TRBV4-3, the J gene TRBJ2-5; D unresolved. The source material was blood. In nucleotides, the CDR3 is TGCGCCAGCAGCCAAGGGCACCAAGAGACCCAGTACTTC. Its protein is CASSQGHQETQYF.